Below are 17 T cell receptor beta chains sequenced from a single sample in a study of T cell responses to AZD1222 COVID-19 vaccine. The data were produced by immunoSEQ multiplex PCR, yet TCRdb's version contains in-frame clones alone and is incomplete. The data contain about 150,000 clones, roughly 93% of them singletons. The sample consisted of peripheral blood, taken 28 days after the second AZD1222 dose. The receptors shown here come from an adult who received the AZD1222 COVID-19 vaccine.

The V and J genes are TRBV24-1 and TRBJ2-7; a weak D match, TRBD1 (5 bases). Trimming shortened V by 9 bases and J by 3 bases, and 8 bases separated the two germline ends. Per germline, CDR1 KGHDR and CDR2 SFDVKD. CDR3 length equals 11 residues. CDR3 in amino acids: CATPQGYEQYF. For the CDR3, the DNA is TGTGCCACCCCCCAGGGCTACGAGCAGTACTTC.

The rearrangement uses TRBV27 and TRBJ2-1; TRBD1 is a possible D gene (6 bases). V lost 7 bases and J 0 bases, leaving 10 bases between the germline ends. This CDR3 has 14 residues. Germline assignment: CDR1 MNHEY and CDR2 SMNVEV (reference sequence). The CDR3 DNA sequence: TGTGCCAGCACCCGAGGGGGCTCCTACAATGAGCAGTTCTTC. Residues: CASTRGGSYNEQFF.

The V gene is TRBV6-1, the J gene TRBJ1-1; 7 bases line up with TRBD1. The CDR3 length is 15 residues. The V and J ends lost 1 base and 1 base, in that order; junction bases with no gene match: 3. The germline gives CDR1 MNHNS, CDR2 SASEGT. CDR3 sequence reads: CASSEEGAANTEAFF. CDR3 coding DNA: TGTGCCAGCAGTGAAGAGGGGGCGGCGAACACTGAAGCTTTCTTT.

This chain connects TRBV6-1 to TRBJ1-6; 7 bases align to TRBD1. This CDR3 contains 15 residues. V lost 2 bases and J lost 9; bases outside the gene matches: 7. CDR1 is MNHNS, CDR2 SASEGT, per germline. CDR3 loop: CASSELGTAISPLHF. DNA of the CDR3: TGTGCCAGCAGTGAACTCGGGACAGCGATTTCACCCCTCCACTTT.

V and J are TRBV5-1 and TRBJ1-1; D not resolved. This CDR3 region has 15 residues. Germline loops: CDR1 SGHRS, CDR2 YFSETQ. The V gene lost 0 bases and the J gene lost 1 base, with 10 bases spanning the gap. The CDR3 nucleotides are TGCGCCAGCAGCTTGGCATATAAGGGGAACACTGAAGCTTTCTTT. Protein sequence: CASSLAYKGNTEAFF.

The chain has TRBV11-3 and TRBJ2-1, with D hard to call. CDR3 length: 12 amino acids. Trimming pared 3 bases from V and 6 bases from J, leaving 6 bases between. Per germline, CDR1 SGHNT and CDR2 YENEEA. The CDR3 nucleotides are TGTGCCAGCAGCTTCAGGAGCAATGAGCAGTTCTTC. Amino acid sequence: CASSFRSNEQFF.

The chain couples TRBV30 to TRBJ1-1, with 9 nucleotides matching TRBD1. The germline gives CDR1 GTSNPN, CDR2 SVGIG (reference sequence). This CDR3 is built from 14 residues. Losses at the gene ends were 2 bases for V and 4 bases for J; bases not matched to a gene: 5. The DNA of the CDR3 is TGTGCCTGGAGTTCGGGGACAGGGCCCACTGAAGCTTTCTTT. It yields the protein CAWSSGTGPTEAFF.

The chain is built from TRBV20-1 and TRBJ2-7; no reliable D call. Germline V gene data show CDR1 as DFQATT and CDR2 as SNEGSKA (reference sequence). The CDR3 runs 11 residues. V was clipped by 0 bases and J by 6 bases, with 6 bases between them. CDR3 in amino acids: CSARDLVEQYF. For the CDR3, the DNA is TGCAGTGCTAGAGATCTCGTCGAGCAGTACTTC.

This rearrangement joins TRBV19 to TRBJ2-3, with TRBD1 matching over 8 bases. V shed 10 bases, J shed 5 bases, and the junction held 8 bases outside the gene matches. Germline CDR1 LNHDA, CDR2 SQIVND (reference sequence). The CDR3 runs to 13 residues. This CDR3 is CATSDRARDTQYF. The CDR3, as DNA: TGTGCCACCTCGGACAGGGCGAGAGATACGCAGTATTTT.

This clone was detected a few times. V is TRBV10-1 and J is TRBJ1-2; D not certain. The CDR3 is 14 amino acids. Trimming took off 4 bases at V and 3 bases at J, with 12 bases between the two ends. Germline lookup yields CDR1 WNHNN and CDR2 SYGVQD (reference sequence). The CDR3 nucleotides read TGCGCCAGCAGTGTTAGATGGGGTGACTATGGCTACACCTTC. Protein product: CASSVRWGDYGYTF.

V and J are TRBV7-2 and TRBJ1-6, with D unresolved. Germline V CDR1 and CDR2: SGHTA, FQGNSA. This CDR3 contains 14 residues. V was trimmed by 1 base and J by 4 bases, leaving 5 bases between them. CDR3 sequence (DNA): TGTGCCAGCAGCTTAGATGGGTATAATTCACCCCTCCACTTT. Residues: CASSLDGYNSPLHF.

This clone has just a few counts. V is TRBV4-1 and J is TRBJ1-4; D perhaps matches TRBD1 (5 bases). Trimming cost V 1 base and J 5 bases, with 17 bases left between them. Germline-derived CDR1 and CDR2 are MGHRA and YSYEKL. This CDR3 is 17 amino acids long. The CDR3 protein is CASSQGWGGGKNEKLFF. CDR3 DNA sequence: TGCGCCAGCAGCCAAGGTTGGGGCGGCGGGAAGAATGAAAAACTGTTTTTT.

The genes are TRBV5-1 and TRBJ1-2; 7 bases are shared with TRBD1. The V segment lost 4 bases and the J segment 1 base; nucleotides outside the gene matches: 4. The CDR3 is 14 amino acids. CDR1 and CDR2 (germline): SGHRS, YFSETQ. The CDR3 sequence: CASSLGTVNYGYTF. CDR3 coding DNA: TGCGCCAGCAGCCTCGGGACAGTTAACTATGGCTACACCTTC.

The chain combines TRBV6-1 with TRBJ2-3; the D gene could be TRBD1 or TRBD2 (6 bases each). This CDR3 region has 17 residues. V dropped 0 bases and J dropped 0 bases, with 13 bases sitting between them. Looked up from germline, CDR1 is MNHNS and CDR2 is SASEGT. In DNA, the CDR3 is TGTGCCAGCAGTGAAGCGCTAGGGGGGCTGAGCACAGATACGCAGTATTTT. Translation: CASSEALGGLSTDTQYF.

V usage is TRBV2 and J usage is TRBJ2-7; the match to TRBD2 covers 7 bases. V lost 7 bases and J lost 2; bases outside the gene matches: 5. Germline CDR1 reads SNHLY; CDR2 reads FYNNEI. This CDR3 contains 13 residues. DNA for the CDR3: TGTGCCAGCATGTCCCGGGAGGCCTACGAGCAGTACTTC. It yields the protein CASMSREAYEQYF.

The chain combines TRBV7-2 with TRBJ2-1, with TRBD2 as a possible D gene (6 bases). V lost 4 bases, J lost 1 base, and 23 bases lay in between. CDR1 and CDR2 (germline): SGHTA, FQGNSA. CDR3 length equals 19 residues. The CDR3 sequence: CASSSSLARTIPSYNEQFF. The CDR3 bases are TGTGCCAGCAGCTCGTCCCTAGCGAGGACCATCCCTTCCTACAATGAGCAGTTCTTC.

This chain links TRBV7-6 with TRBJ1-4; 8 bases fit TRBD1. The germline CDR1 and CDR2 sequences are SGHVS and FNYEAQ. CDR3 length: 14 residues. Trimming cost V 5 bases and J 5 bases; bases outside gene matches: 4. The CDR3 DNA reads TGTGCCAGCAGCCCACGGACAGGGAATGAAAAACTGTTTTTT. Encoded protein: CASSPRTGNEKLFF.